The rows below give T cell receptor beta chains drawn from one sample of a study of T-cell memory formation after mild COVID-19. TCRdb fed the 5' RACE reads into MiXCR, producing one record per CDR3 protein. Counted here are about 440,000 distinct CDR3 sequences, 20% occurring once; the ten biggest clones make up more than 8%. Material for sequencing was PBMCs or a T cell subset sorted from them (not recorded which). All receptors derive from an adult woman who had mild COVID-19 (a few samples of this study predate the infection). Cell type and time point are not known. Both conserved end residues are part of each CDR3. The D gene is left open where the match is weak. Clone size, where shown, is once, few, many, or a class for clones that have expanded.

v_gene	j_gene	abundance	d_gene	CDR3aa	CDR3nt
TRBV12-3/TRBV12-4	TRBJ2-7	few	-	CASSSGYSYEQYF	TGTGCCAGCAGTTCAGGGTATAGCTACGAGCAGTACTTC
TRBV5-1	TRBJ1-2	few	TRBD1	CASSLAEGTGAIYGYTF	TGCGCCAGCAGCTTGGCAGAGGGGACAGGGGCGATATATGGCTACACCTTC
TRBV6-2/TRBV6-3	TRBJ2-2	few	-	CASLPRRGGGTGELFF	TGTGCCAGCCTCCCCCGCAGGGGGGGTGGCACCGGGGAGCTGTTTTTT
TRBV4-1	TRBJ2-7	few	TRBD1	CASSQGTGNYEQYF	TGCGCCAGCAGCCAAGGGACAGGGAACTACGAGCAGTACTTC
TRBV6-2/TRBV6-3	TRBJ1-1	few	-	CASSAVSGGLNTEAFF	TGTGCCAGCAGCGCCGTCTCAGGCGGATTAAACACTGAAGCTTTCTTT
TRBV7-3	TRBJ2-1	few	-	CASSPRLGAEQFF	TGTGCCAGCAGCCCCCGACTGGGGGCTGAGCAGTTCTTC
TRBV7-9	TRBJ2-1	-	-	CASSFGPSIYNEQFF	TGTGCCAGCAGCTTCGGGCCAAGTATCTACAATGAGCAGTTCTTC
TRBV15	TRBJ2-5	-	TRBD2	CATSRASGVQETQYF	TGTGCCACCAGCAGAGCTAGCGGGGTACAAGAGACCCAGTACTTC
TRBV5-1	TRBJ2-7	few	TRBD2	CASSRTPASGAYEQYF	TGCGCCAGCAGCCGAACTCCAGCTAGCGGTGCCTACGAGCAGTACTTC
TRBV20-1	TRBJ2-5	few	-	CSATPRGLETQYF	TGCAGTGCGACACCCAGGGGTTTGGAGACCCAGTACTTC
TRBV11-2	TRBJ2-7	-	-	CASSLDTGTYEQYF	TGTGCCAGCAGCTTAGATACAGGGACGTACGAGCAGTACTTC
TRBV6-5	TRBJ2-7	-	-	CASSYSYVIPGYEQYF	TGTGCCAGCAGTTACTCGTATGTAATACCTGGATACGAGCAGTACTTC
TRBV9	TRBJ2-5	-	-	CASSVDVRETKYF	TGTGCCAGCAGCGTTGACGTTAGAGAGACCAAGTACTTC
TRBV4-3	TRBJ2-4	few	-	CASSQDTDRTLAKNIQYF	TGCGCCAGCAGCCAAGATACGGACCGAACATTAGCCAAAAACATTCAGTACTTC
TRBV7-3	TRBJ2-1	few	-	CASTGNNEQFF	TGTGCCAGCACCGGGAACAATGAGCAGTTCTTC
TRBV5-1	TRBJ2-7	few	-	CASSFRDYEQYF	TGCGCCAGCAGCTTCCGGGACTACGAGCAGTACTTC
TRBV19	TRBJ1-5	-	TRBD1	CASSLGTGANQPQHF	TGTGCCAGTTCTCTCGGGACAGGAGCTAATCAGCCCCAGCATTTT
TRBV12-3/TRBV12-4	TRBJ2-6	few	-	CASSRQGPGANVLTF	TGTGCCAGCAGTCGCCAAGGGCCAGGGGCCAACGTCCTGACTTTC
TRBV9	TRBJ2-7	-	TRBD2	CASSPRPGTSRHEQYF	TGTGCCAGCAGCCCCCGCCCCGGGACTAGCCGCCACGAGCAGTACTTC
TRBV7-3	TRBJ2-2	few	-	CASSSEGLGELFF	TGTGCCAGCAGCTCCGAGGGCCTCGGGGAGCTGTTTTTT
TRBV20-1	TRBJ2-5	few	-	CSATPRGRETQYF	TGCAGTGCTACCCCCAGGGGTAGAGAGACCCAGTACTTC
TRBV5-1	TRBJ2-1	-	-	CASSLTPNNEQFF	TGCGCCAGCAGCTTGACACCAAACAATGAGCAGTTCTTC
TRBV20-1	TRBJ2-4	few	TRBD2	CSHRGGAKNIQYF	TGCAGTCATCGGGGGGGTGCCAAAAACATTCAGTACTTC
TRBV2	TRBJ2-5	-	-	CASSAQGQETQYF	TGTGCCAGCAGTGCGCAGGGTCAAGAGACCCAGTACTTC
TRBV7-8	TRBJ1-1	few	-	CASSGAVEGIKNTEAFF	TGTGCCAGCAGCGGCGCCGTAGAGGGCATCAAAAACACTGAAGCTTTCTTT
TRBV7-6	TRBJ2-5	many	TRBD1	CASSSGTVGTQYF	TGTGCCAGCAGCTCGGGGACAGTAGGGACCCAGTACTTC
TRBV24-1	TRBJ1-2	-	TRBD1	CATRGGQGAPGYTF	TGTGCCACCAGAGGTGGGCAGGGGGCGCCTGGCTACACCTTC
TRBV29-1	TRBJ2-7	-	TRBD1	CSARTGWNEQYF	TGCAGCGCCAGGACAGGGTGGAACGAGCAGTACTTC
TRBV30	TRBJ2-2	few	TRBD2	CAWSVLRASGRLAGELFF	TGTGCCTGGAGTGTACTTCGGGCTAGCGGGAGATTGGCTGGGGAGCTGTTTTTT
TRBV6-6	TRBJ2-3	-	TRBD2	CASSYLAGGDTQYF	TGTGCCAGCAGTTACCTCGCGGGGGGGGATACGCAGTATTTT
TRBV7-9	TRBJ2-1	-	-	CASRPRVAVYNEQFF	TGTGCCAGCAGGCCGCGGGTAGCGGTCTACAATGAGCAGTTCTTC
TRBV4-1	TRBJ1-2	-	-	CASSQVWGGGVGYTF	TGCGCCAGCAGCCAAGTTTGGGGCGGAGGGGTCGGCTACACCTTC
TRBV5-1	TRBJ1-2	-	-	CASSLQAQGNYGYTF	TGCGCCAGCAGCTTGCAGGCCCAGGGGAACTATGGCTACACCTTC
TRBV20-1	TRBJ2-1	many	-	CSAHRLGGSYNEQFF	TGCAGTGCGCACAGACTAGGAGGGTCCTACAATGAGCAGTTCTTC
TRBV2	TRBJ2-5	many	-	CASTKEYKETQYF	TGTGCCAGCACTAAGGAGTACAAAGAGACCCAGTACTTC
TRBV9	TRBJ2-1	few	TRBD2	CASSVGSSGSFNEQFF	TGTGCCAGCAGCGTAGGTTCTAGCGGGAGTTTCAATGAGCAGTTCTTC
TRBV10-3	TRBJ1-5	few	-	CAADRSNSNQPQHF	TGTGCCGCCGACAGGAGTAATAGCAATCAGCCCCAGCATTTT
TRBV7-8	TRBJ1-1	-	TRBD1	CASSLADRGSTEAFF	TGTGCCAGCAGCTTAGCTGACAGGGGGAGCACTGAAGCTTTCTTT
TRBV4-3	TRBJ2-3	many	TRBD2	CASSQVLAGDTDTQYF	TGCGCCAGCAGCCAAGTTCTAGCGGGGGACACAGATACGCAGTATTTT
TRBV2	TRBJ2-3	few	TRBD2	CASSSGLAELPSTDTQYF	TGTGCCAGCAGTTCCGGACTAGCGGAGTTGCCTAGCACAGATACGCAGTATTTT
TRBV7-9	TRBJ2-1	few	TRBD2	CASSLGLAGINEQFF	TGTGCCAGCAGCTTAGGACTAGCGGGGATCAATGAGCAGTTCTTC
TRBV2	TRBJ2-2	-	TRBD2	CASSDLLADSTGELFF	TGTGCCAGCAGTGACCTACTAGCGGACAGCACCGGGGAGCTGTTTTTT
TRBV12-3/TRBV12-4	TRBJ1-2	few	TRBD1	CASSASGTGGTYGYTF	TGTGCCAGCAGTGCCTCCGGGACAGGGGGGACCTATGGCTACACCTTC
TRBV15	TRBJ2-3	-	-	CATSTITDTQYF	TGTGCCACCAGCACCATCACAGATACGCAGTATTTT
TRBV29-1	TRBJ2-1	-	TRBD2	CSGPIAGIQFF	TGCAGCGGACCTATAGCGGGGATCCAGTTCTTC
TRBV24-1	TRBJ2-1	-	TRBD2	CATRPKREGYNEQFF	TGTGCCACCAGGCCAAAGCGGGAGGGTTACAATGAGCAGTTCTTC